This is a list of T cell receptor beta chains from one sample in a study of T-cell reconstitution after alpha-beta-depleted transplantation in children. One entry per CDR3 protein results from TCRdb running MiXCR on the PCR reads. Found here are under 50,000 distinct CDR3 sequences, roughly 8.7% of them singletons; the top ten hold 27%. The sequenced sample was PBMCs, mostly from graft donor cells, obtained 60 days after TCRalphabeta/CD19-depleted stem cell transplant. The receptors were sampled from a male patient between 2 and 10 years old who had a stem cell transplant for chronic granulomatous disease, so the T cells may come from the graft donor. Both conserved end residues are part of each CDR3. Fields, in order: V gene, clone size, D gene, J gene, CDR3 protein, CDR3 DNA. A D gene is named only where the DNA matches it firmly. Only some rows state a clone size, as once, few, many or a class for expanded clones.

>TRBV3-1|many|TRBD1|TRBJ1-2
CASSPDRVSANYGYTF
TGTGCCAGCAGCCCGGACAGGGTCTCAGCTAACTATGGCTACACCTTC
>TRBV20-1|many|.|TRBJ2-7
CSAERQGRAGRKQYF
TGCAGTGCTGAGAGGCAGGGCAGGGCGGGTCGTAAGCAGTACTTC
>TRBV20-1|many|TRBD2|TRBJ2-7
CSALGLAGGPRVYEQYF
TGCAGTGCCCTAGGACTAGCGGGAGGGCCTAGGGTCTACGAGCAGTACTTC
>TRBV5-4|.|TRBD2|TRBJ2-1
CACSFSLAGEGEQFF
TGTGCCTGCAGCTTTTCACTAGCGGGAGAGGGTGAGCAGTTCTTC
>TRBV20-1|few|.|TRBJ2-7
CSASLGLIGTYEQYF
TGCAGTGCTTCCCTCGGGCTAATTGGGACCTACGAGCAGTACTTC
>TRBV20-1|many|.|TRBJ1-5
CSARKPSQGQPQHF
TGCAGTGCTAGGAAACCCTCACAGGGTCAGCCCCAGCATTTT
>TRBV20-1|few|.|TRBJ2-3
CSSPGVGTDTQYF
TGCAGTTCCCCGGGCGTCGGCACAGATACGCAGTATTTT
>TRBV29-1|many|.|TRBJ2-3
CSVEGGRPRPDTQYF
TGCAGCGTTGAAGGAGGCAGGCCCCGACCGGATACGCAGTATTTT
>TRBV14|many|.|TRBJ2-7
CASSARQFPYEQYF
TGTGCCAGCAGCGCAAGACAGTTCCCCTACGAGCAGTACTTC
>TRBV12-3/TRBV12-4|many|TRBD1|TRBJ1-5
CASSLADRSGGPQHF
TGTGCCAGCAGTCTCGCGGACAGGTCTGGAGGGCCCCAGCATTTT
>TRBV11-2|many|TRBD2|TRBJ2-7
CASRLAGSSYEQYF
TGTGCCAGCAGACTAGCGGGCTCCTCCTACGAGCAGTACTTC
>TRBV9|many|TRBD1|TRBJ2-3
CASSASQGVTDTQYF
TGTGCCAGCAGCGCCTCACAGGGGGTGACAGATACGCAGTATTTT
>TRBV20-1|many|.|TRBJ2-3
CSAHLEMVTDTQYF
TGCAGTGCTCACCTAGAAATGGTGACAGATACGCAGTATTTT
>TRBV7-9|.|.|TRBJ2-7
CASSLATSYEQYF
TGTGCCAGCAGCTTAGCAACATCCTACGAGCAGTACTTC
>TRBV5-5|many|.|TRBJ2-7
CASSLEYSHYEQYF
TGTGCCAGCAGCTTGGAATACAGCCACTACGAGCAGTACTTC
>TRBV7-9|many|TRBD2|TRBJ2-5
CASSPAGFKETQYF
TGTGCCAGCAGCCCAGCGGGATTTAAAGAGACCCAGTACTTC
>TRBV7-9|many|TRBD2|TRBJ2-3
CASSTPTSGSLKDTQYF
TGTGCCAGCAGCACTCCGACTAGCGGGTCATTGAAGGATACGCAGTATTTT
>TRBV5-1|many|.|TRBJ2-7
CASSSSGISYYEQYF
TGCGCCAGCAGCTCATCCGGGATTTCTTACTACGAGCAGTACTTC
>TRBV5-6|many|.|TRBJ2-1
CASFLARGRGPSSYNEQFF
TGTGCCAGCTTTCTTGCCCGTGGGAGGGGGCCGAGCTCCTACAATGAGCAGTTCTTC
>TRBV3-1|many|TRBD2|TRBJ2-2
CASSQDRGGGSTGELFF
TGTGCCAGCAGCCAAGATCGGGGGGGAGGTAGCACCGGGGAGCTGTTTTTT